This T cell receptor (beta chain) stems from a study of blood T cells in healthy people across ages. Findings and limits, study-wide: Shifts in expanded clonotypes may have been confounded by donor CMV status, which was unknown.

Primers used in a second PCR of about 7 to 11 cycles were a sample-barcoded 5' primer and a J-beta primer mix. TCRdb used MiXCR to reprocess the 5' RACE reads, holding one entry per CDR3 protein. The repertoire consists of 1.5 million to 2 million distinct CDR3 sequences, with roughly 27% occurring once and the leading ten covering roughly 8.2%. At least ten counts were recorded for this clonotype. What it binds is unknown. The origin of this receptor is a woman under 40 in good health. Specimen: blood.

CDR3 in DNA: TGTGCCATCAGTGACGGATACTATGGCTACACCTTC. Protein sequence: CAISDGYYGYTF. This sequence joins TRBV10-3 and TRBJ1-2; D unclear. CDR1 is ENHRY and CDR2 is SYGVKD in the germline V gene. V was cut by 3 bases and J by 3 bases, with 5 bases left in between. CDR3 length equals 12 residues.